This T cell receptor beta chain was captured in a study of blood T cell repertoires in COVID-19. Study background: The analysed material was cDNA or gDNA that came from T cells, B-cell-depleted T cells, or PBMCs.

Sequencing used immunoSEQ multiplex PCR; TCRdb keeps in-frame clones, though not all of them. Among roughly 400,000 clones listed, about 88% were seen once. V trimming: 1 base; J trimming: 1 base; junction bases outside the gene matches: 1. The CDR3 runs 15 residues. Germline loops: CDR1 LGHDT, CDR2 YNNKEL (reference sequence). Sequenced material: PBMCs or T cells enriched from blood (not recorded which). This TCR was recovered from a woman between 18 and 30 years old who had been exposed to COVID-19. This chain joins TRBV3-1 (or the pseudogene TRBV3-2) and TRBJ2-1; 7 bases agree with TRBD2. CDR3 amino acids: CASSQAGLSYNEQFF. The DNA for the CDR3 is TGTGCCAGCAGCCAAGCGGGACTATCCTACAATGAGCAGTTCTTC.